What follows are 22 T cell receptor beta chains derived from one specimen sequenced in a study of shared clonotypes between healthy human individuals (dated by TCRdb to the early 2020s). CD8 naive samples consisted of CD45RO-negative cells that were positively selected for CCR7, yielding a CD45RA+CCR7+ population without TemRA cells. Library generation was performed with the immunoSEQ multiplex PCR assay. TCRdb provides this immuneACCESS table in a form limited to in-frame rearrangements. Some clones are lacking; in checked studies, under half of them reflect an unresolved V gene, and why the rest are absent is not known. The sample contains some 1,900,000 clones, around 96% of them found a single time. The ten top clones hold 1.2% of the sample. Sample: naive CD8+ T cells sorted from blood. The sample's cell subset or site label, decoded: CD45RA+CCR7+. The receptors come from a young man in good health.

The chain links TRBV9 to TRBJ2-3; D is perhaps TRBD1 (5 bases). The CDR3 spans 15 residues. Germline CDR1 and CDR2: SGDLS and YYNGEE. V was pared by 0 bases and J by 2 bases, with 10 bases between. Written as DNA, the CDR3 is TGTGCCAGCAGCGTAGGGACAAGAAACACAGATACGCAGTATTTT. Its protein is CASSVGTRNTDTQYF.

This clone has just one count. The genes are TRBV13 and TRBJ2-7, with no clear D. In germline, CDR1 is PRHDT, CDR2 FYEKMQ (reference sequence). The CDR3 spans 16 residues. Trimming shortened V by 3 bases and J by 0 bases, and 15 bases separated the two germline ends. CDR3 loop: CASSFSAHLSSYEQYF. The CDR3 DNA reads as TGTGCCAGCAGCTTTTCAGCGCATTTAAGCTCCTACGAGCAGTACTTC.

This clone appeared once. The chain employs TRBV18 and TRBJ2-7; 8 positions match TRBD1. In germline, CDR1 is KGHSH, CDR2 LQKENI. This CDR3 is built from 15 residues. J gave up 5 bases and V 3 bases, and 9 bases lay outside the gene matches. CDR3 sequence: CASSPSGTGGNEQYF. The CDR3 DNA reads as TGTGCCAGCTCACCCTCCGGGACAGGAGGTAACGAGCAGTACTTC.

The chain carries TRBV6-1 and TRBJ2-7; TRBD2 agrees at 10 bases. Germline CDR1 MNHNS, CDR2 SASEGT. The CDR3 covers 14 residues. J lost 5 bases, V lost 2 bases, and 3 bases had no gene match. The CDR3 bases are TGTGCCAGCAGTGAATGGCTAGCGGGAGACGAGCAGTACTTC. Amino acids: CASSEWLAGDEQYF.

This clone has just a few counts. The V and J genes are TRBV28 and TRBJ1-5; D uncertain. V was pared by 3 bases and J by 4 bases, with 4 bases between. Germline V gene lookup returns CDR1 MDHEN and CDR2 SYDVKM. This CDR3 comprises 12 residues. CDR3 in amino acids: CASSFPNQPQHF. For the CDR3, the DNA is TGTGCCAGCAGTTTCCCTAATCAGCCCCAGCATTTT.

The chain carries TRBV10-2 and TRBJ1-2; 7 nucleotides line up with TRBD1. V shed 3 bases and J 3 bases; nucleotides not matched to a gene: 16. The CDR3 loop spans 18 amino acids. Per the germline V gene, CDR1 is WSHSY and CDR2 is SAAADI. The CDR3 DNA sequence: TGCGCCAGCAGTGACCCGAAAGGGGGCGCCGGATGGGACTATGGCTACACCTTC. It specifies CASSDPKGGAGWDYGYTF.

This clone was counted once. This chain connects TRBV7-3 to TRBJ2-1; D is possibly TRBD1 (6 bases). The CDR3 length is 17 residues. The ends were cut back, 1 base at V and 0 bases at J, with 13 bases in the middle. Germline CDR1 and CDR2: SGHTA and FQGTGA. CDR3 DNA sequence: TGTGCCAGCAGCTTAAAAGGGGGTCTGAGCTCCTACAATGAGCAGTTCTTC. Protein sequence: CASSLKGGLSSYNEQFF.

The chain couples TRBV9 to TRBJ2-2; D is possibly TRBD1 or TRBD2 (5 bases each). CDR3 length: 13 residues. CDR1 is SGDLS, CDR2 YYNGEE, per germline. Deletions cut 7 bases from V and 5 bases from J, with 12 bases between. CDR3 DNA sequence: TGTGCCAGCGGGGACCCATGGACCGGGGAGCTGTTTTTT. Translation: CASGDPWTGELFF.

The chain is built from TRBV9 and TRBJ2-7; 9 bases fit TRBD1. Germline CDR1 is SGDLS and CDR2 is YYNGEE. V dropped 0 bases and J dropped 3; count of bases not matched to a gene: 4. This CDR3 contains 15 residues. The CDR3 here is CASSVGTGADYEQYF. In DNA, the CDR3 is TGTGCCAGCAGCGTAGGGACAGGGGCGGACTACGAGCAGTACTTC.

The chain has TRBV4-1 and TRBJ1-2; D unclear. V gave up 2 bases and J gave up 1 base, with 5 bases separating them. CDR3 length: 13 residues. CDR1 is MGHRA, CDR2 YSYEKL, per germline. The CDR3 region has the DNA TGCGCCAGCAGCCAACATGATAACTATGGCTACACCTTC. Translating gives CASSQHDNYGYTF.

This clone was counted once. The CDR3 sequence: CASSPEGVPYEQYF. The DNA of the CDR3 is TGCGCCAGCAGCCCGGAAGGGGTCCCCTACGAGCAGTACTTC. The chain is built from TRBV5-1 and TRBJ2-7, with a weak D call TRBD1 (5 bases). The CDR3 has 14 amino acids. Per the germline V gene, CDR1 is SGHRS and CDR2 is YFSETQ. Deletions cut 4 bases from V and 2 bases from J, with 13 bases between.

The J gene is TRBJ2-5, the V gene TRBV5-6, with D possibly being TRBD1 (5 bases). In germline, CDR1 is SGHDT, CDR2 YYEEEE. V lost 4 bases and J lost 4, with 11 bases in between. This CDR3 is built from 13 residues. As DNA, the CDR3 is TGTGCCAGCAGCCTATTTAGGGGAGAGACCCAGTACTTC. Translation: CASSLFRGETQYF. The entire variable domain, with the rest obtained from reference TRBV5-6 and TRBJ2-5, is as follows: DAGVTQSPTHLIKTRGQQVTLRCSPKSGHDTVSWYQQALGQGPQFIFQYYEEEERQRGNFPDRFSGHQFPNYSSELNVNALLLGDSALYLCASSLFRGETQYFGPGTRLLVL.

The chain couples TRBV15 to TRBJ1-4; D call uncertain. Trimming took off 5 bases at V and 3 bases at J, with 19 bases between the two ends. This CDR3 has 17 amino acids. Germline CDR1 LNHNV, CDR2 YYDKDF (reference sequence). In DNA, the CDR3 is TGTGCCACCAGCCCCGATAGGAGCTCTGGTGCTAATGAAAAACTGTTTTTT. This encodes CATSPDRSSGANEKLFF.

The chain links TRBV11-3 to TRBJ2-7; D may match TRBD1 or TRBD2 (6 bases each). This CDR3 comprises 13 residues. Per germline, CDR1 SGHNT and CDR2 YENEEA. Trimming pared 4 bases from V and 6 bases from J, leaving 13 bases between. CDR3 coding DNA: TGTGCCAGCAGCTCCCGGACGGGGGCCGAGCAGTACTTC. Translated: CASSSRTGAEQYF.

The J gene is TRBJ2-7, the V gene TRBV13, with a possible D match to TRBD2 (5 bases). Germline CDR1 reads PRHDT; CDR2 reads FYEKMQ (reference sequence). CDR3 length: 14 residues. V shed 5 bases and J shed 2 bases, with 13 bases lying between them. The CDR3 loop is CASSGKGLTYEQYF. In DNA form, the CDR3 reads TGTGCCAGCAGCGGCAAAGGACTCACCTACGAGCAGTACTTC.

This chain links TRBV13 with TRBJ2-3; TRBD2 matches 9 bases. Germline V gene sequence: CDR1 PRHDT, CDR2 FYEKMQ (reference sequence). This CDR3 comprises 16 residues. Trimming removed 1 base from V and 0 bases from J; junction bases left unmatched: 2. CDR3 in amino acids: CASSLATSGSTDTQYF. The DNA of the CDR3 is TGTGCCAGCAGCTTAGCCACTAGCGGGAGCACAGATACGCAGTATTTT.

The J gene is TRBJ2-2, the V gene TRBV4-3; D possibly corresponds to TRBD1 (6 bases). Germline V gene lookup returns CDR1 LGHNA and CDR2 YSLEER. The ends were cut back, 5 bases at V and 6 bases at J, with 19 bases in the middle. CDR3 size: 16 residues. CDR3 residues: CASSAEFDGGSGELFF. The DNA for the CDR3 is TGCGCCAGCAGCGCCGAATTCGATGGGGGCTCCGGGGAGCTGTTTTTT.

The V call is TRBV11-2, the J call TRBJ2-2, with D possibly TRBD1 on 5 matching bases. This CDR3 is built from 18 residues. Germline V gene sequence: CDR1 SGHAT, CDR2 FQNNGV. The V end was cut by 0 bases, the J end by 0 bases, with 14 bases between. The CDR3 protein is CASSLDLAPGSNTGELFF. The CDR3 DNA reads TGTGCCAGCAGCTTAGATTTGGCACCAGGGTCGAACACCGGGGAGCTGTTTTTT.

The V gene is TRBV10-1, the J gene TRBJ2-7, with 7 bases lining up with TRBD1. The CDR3 extends over 14 amino acids. Germline CDR1 and CDR2: WNHNN and SYGVQD (reference sequence). J was trimmed by 7 bases and V by 5 bases; bases with no gene match: 11. CDR3 in amino acids: CASSLAETGMEQYF. The CDR3 coding sequence is TGCGCCAGCAGTCTTGCCGAGACAGGGATGGAGCAGTACTTC.

Note on this clone: Other nucleotide sequences in the sample specify the same CDR3. This chain joins TRBV9 and TRBJ2-7, with a weak D call TRBD2 (6 bases). Germline V gene lookup returns CDR1 SGDLS and CDR2 YYNGEE. The CDR3 consists of 15 residues. V was clipped by 0 bases and J by 1 base, with 11 bases between them. The CDR3 region is CASSVGPGLSYEQYF. DNA for the CDR3: TGTGCCAGCAGCGTAGGTCCGGGACTGTCCTACGAGCAGTACTTC.

The chain combines TRBV7-9 with TRBJ1-1, with D unclear. CDR1 is SEHNR, CDR2 FQNEAQ, per germline (reference sequence). The CDR3 runs 15 residues. V was shortened by 2 bases and J by 0 bases, with 10 bases between the two germline ends. Written as DNA, the CDR3 is TGTGCCAGCAGCTTACAACAAGGCCTGAACACTGAAGCTTTCTTT. Its protein is CASSLQQGLNTEAFF.

The V call is TRBV10-2, the J call TRBJ2-7; D possibly corresponds to TRBD1 (5 bases). The CDR3 consists of 13 residues. Trimming stripped 4 bases from V and 0 bases from J, with 7 bases between. Germline values: CDR1 WSHSY, CDR2 SAAADI. CDR3 DNA sequence: TGCGCCAGCAGTGTTGACAGCTCCTACGAGCAGTACTTC. It yields the protein CASSVDSSYEQYF.